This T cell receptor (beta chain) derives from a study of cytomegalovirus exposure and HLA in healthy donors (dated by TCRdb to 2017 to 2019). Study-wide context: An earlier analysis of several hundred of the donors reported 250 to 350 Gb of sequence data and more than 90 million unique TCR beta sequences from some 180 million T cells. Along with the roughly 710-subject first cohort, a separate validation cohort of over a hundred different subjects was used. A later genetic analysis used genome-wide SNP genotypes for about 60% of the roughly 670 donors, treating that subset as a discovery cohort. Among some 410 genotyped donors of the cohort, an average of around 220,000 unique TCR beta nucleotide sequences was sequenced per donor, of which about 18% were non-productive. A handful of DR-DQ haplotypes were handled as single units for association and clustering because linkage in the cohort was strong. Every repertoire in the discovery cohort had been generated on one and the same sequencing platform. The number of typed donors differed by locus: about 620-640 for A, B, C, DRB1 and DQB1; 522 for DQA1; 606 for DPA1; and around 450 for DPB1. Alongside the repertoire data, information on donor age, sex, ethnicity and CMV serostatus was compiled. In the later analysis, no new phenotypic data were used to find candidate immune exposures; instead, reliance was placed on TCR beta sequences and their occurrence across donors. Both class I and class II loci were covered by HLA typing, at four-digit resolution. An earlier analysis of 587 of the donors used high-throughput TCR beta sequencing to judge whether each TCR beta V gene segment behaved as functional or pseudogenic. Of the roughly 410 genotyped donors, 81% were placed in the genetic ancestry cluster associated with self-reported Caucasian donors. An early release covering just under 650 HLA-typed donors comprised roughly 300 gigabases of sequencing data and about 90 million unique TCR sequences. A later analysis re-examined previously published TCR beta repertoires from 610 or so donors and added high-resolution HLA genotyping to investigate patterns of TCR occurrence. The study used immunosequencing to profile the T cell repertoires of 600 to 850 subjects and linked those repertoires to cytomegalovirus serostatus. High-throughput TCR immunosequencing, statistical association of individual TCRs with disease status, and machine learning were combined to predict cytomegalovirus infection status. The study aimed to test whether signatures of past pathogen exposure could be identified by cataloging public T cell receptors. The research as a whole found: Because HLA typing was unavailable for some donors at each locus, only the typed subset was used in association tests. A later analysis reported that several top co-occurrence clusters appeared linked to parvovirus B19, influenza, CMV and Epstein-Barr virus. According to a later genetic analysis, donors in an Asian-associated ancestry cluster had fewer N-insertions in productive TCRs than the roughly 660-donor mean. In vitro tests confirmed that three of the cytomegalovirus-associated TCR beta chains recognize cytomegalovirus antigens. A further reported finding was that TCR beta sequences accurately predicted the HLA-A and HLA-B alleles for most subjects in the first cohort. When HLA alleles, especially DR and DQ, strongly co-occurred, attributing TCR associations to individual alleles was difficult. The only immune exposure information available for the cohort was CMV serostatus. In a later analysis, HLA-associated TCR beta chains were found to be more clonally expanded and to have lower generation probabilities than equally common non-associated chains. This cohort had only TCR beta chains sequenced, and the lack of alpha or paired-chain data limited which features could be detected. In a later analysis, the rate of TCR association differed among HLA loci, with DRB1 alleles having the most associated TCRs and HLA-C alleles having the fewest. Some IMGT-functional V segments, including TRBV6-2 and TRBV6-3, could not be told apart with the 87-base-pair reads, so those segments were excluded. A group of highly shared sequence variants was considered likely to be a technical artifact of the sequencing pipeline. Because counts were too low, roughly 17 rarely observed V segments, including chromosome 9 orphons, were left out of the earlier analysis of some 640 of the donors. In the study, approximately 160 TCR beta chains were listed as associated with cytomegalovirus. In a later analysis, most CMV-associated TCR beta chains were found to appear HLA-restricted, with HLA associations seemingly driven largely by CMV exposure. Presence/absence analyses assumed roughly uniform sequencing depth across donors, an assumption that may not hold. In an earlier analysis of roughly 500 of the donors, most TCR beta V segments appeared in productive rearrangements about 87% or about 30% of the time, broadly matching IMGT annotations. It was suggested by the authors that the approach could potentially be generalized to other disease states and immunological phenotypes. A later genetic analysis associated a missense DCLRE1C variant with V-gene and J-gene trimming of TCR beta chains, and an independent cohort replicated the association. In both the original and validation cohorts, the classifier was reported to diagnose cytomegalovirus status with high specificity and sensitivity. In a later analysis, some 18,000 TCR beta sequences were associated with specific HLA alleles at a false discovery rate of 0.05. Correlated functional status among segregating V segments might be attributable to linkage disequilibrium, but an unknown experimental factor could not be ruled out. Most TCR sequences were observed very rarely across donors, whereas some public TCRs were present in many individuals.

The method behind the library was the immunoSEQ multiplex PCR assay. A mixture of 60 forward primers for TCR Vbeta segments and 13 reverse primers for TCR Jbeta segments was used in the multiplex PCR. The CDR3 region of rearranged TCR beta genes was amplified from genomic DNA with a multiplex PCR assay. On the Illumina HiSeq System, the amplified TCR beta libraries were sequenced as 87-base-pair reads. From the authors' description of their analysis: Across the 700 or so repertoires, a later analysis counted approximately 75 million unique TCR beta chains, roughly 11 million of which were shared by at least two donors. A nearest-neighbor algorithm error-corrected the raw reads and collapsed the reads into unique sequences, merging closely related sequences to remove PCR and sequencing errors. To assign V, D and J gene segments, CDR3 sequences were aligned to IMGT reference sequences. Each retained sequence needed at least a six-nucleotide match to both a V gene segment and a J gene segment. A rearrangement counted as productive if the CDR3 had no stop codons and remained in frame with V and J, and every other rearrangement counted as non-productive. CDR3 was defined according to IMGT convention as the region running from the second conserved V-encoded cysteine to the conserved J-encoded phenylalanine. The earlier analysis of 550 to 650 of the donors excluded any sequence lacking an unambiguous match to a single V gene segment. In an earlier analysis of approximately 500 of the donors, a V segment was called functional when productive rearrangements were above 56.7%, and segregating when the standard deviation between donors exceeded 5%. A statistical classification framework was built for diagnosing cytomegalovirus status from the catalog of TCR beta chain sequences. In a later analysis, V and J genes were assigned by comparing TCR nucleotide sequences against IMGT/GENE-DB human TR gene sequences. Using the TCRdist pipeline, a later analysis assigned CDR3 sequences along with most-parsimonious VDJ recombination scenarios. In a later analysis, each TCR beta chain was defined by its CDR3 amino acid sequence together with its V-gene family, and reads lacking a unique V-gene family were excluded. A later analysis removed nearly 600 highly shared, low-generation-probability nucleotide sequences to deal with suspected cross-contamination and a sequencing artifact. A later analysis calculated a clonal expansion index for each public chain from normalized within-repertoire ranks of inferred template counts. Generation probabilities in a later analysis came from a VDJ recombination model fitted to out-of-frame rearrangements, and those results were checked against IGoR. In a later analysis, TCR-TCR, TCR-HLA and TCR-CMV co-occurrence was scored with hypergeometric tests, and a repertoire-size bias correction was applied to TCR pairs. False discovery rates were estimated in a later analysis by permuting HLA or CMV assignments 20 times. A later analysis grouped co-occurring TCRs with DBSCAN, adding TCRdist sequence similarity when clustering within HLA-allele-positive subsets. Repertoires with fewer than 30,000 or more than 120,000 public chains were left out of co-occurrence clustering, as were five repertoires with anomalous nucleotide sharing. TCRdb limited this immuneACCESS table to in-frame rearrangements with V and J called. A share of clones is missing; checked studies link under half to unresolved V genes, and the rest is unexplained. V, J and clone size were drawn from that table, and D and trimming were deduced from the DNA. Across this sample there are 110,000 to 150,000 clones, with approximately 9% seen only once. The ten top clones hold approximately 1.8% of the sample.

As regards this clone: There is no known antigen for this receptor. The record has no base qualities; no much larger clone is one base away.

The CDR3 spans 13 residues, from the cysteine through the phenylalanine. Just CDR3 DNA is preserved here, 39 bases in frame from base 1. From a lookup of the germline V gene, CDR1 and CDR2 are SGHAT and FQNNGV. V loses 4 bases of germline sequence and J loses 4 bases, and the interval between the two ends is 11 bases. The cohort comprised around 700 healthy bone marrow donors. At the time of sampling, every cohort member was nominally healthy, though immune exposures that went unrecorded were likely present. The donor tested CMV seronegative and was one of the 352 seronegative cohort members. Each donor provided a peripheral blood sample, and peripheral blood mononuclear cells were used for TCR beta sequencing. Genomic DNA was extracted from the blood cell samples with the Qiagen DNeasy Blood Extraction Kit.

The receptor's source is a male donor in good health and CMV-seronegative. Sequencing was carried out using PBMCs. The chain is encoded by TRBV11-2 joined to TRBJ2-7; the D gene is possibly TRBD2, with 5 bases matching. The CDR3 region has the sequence CASSSSLVYEQYF. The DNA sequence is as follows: TGTGCCAGCAGCTCCTCACTAGTTTACGAGCAGTACTTC. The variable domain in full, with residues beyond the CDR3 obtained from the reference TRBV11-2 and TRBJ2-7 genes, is EAGVAQSPRYKIIEKRQSVAFWCNPISGHATLYWYQQILGQGPKLLIQFQNNGVVDDSQLPKDRFSAERLKGVDSTLKIQPAKLEDSAVYLCASSSSLVYEQYFGPGTRLTVT.